Below, 19 T cell receptor beta chains from the same sample are listed, as sequenced in a study of post-analysis software for immune sequencing data. Study-level points and caveats: TRBV5-6, TRBV5-1 and TRBV20-1 belonged to a set of a handful of TRBV segments that were more frequent in patients than controls.

The antigens of these receptors remain unknown. The authors incorporated unique molecular identifiers into the TCR beta cDNA libraries. TCRdb reanalysed the PCR reads using MiXCR and keeps one entry per CDR3 protein. The sample lists fewer than 900,000 distinct CDR3 sequences, more than 45% occurring once. The sequenced sample consisted of blood. Source of these receptors: a girl aged 5-17 years with multiple sclerosis.

The rearrangement uses TRBV29-1 and TRBJ1-2; 9 bases match TRBD1. The CDR3 length is 15 residues. V shed 6 bases and J 2 bases; nucleotides not matched to a gene: 10. The germline V gene has CDR1 SQVTM and CDR2 ANQGSEA. Here the CDR3 reads CSVPRGTGLNYGYTF. CDR3 nucleotides: TGCAGCGTCCCCAGAGGGACAGGGCTGAACTATGGCTACACCTTC. Filled out from reference TRBV29-1 and TRBJ1-2, the complete variable domain reads SAVISQKPSRDICQRGTSLTIQCQVDSQVTMMFWYRQQPGQSLTLIATANQGSEATYESGFVIDKFPISRPNLTFSTLTVSNMSPEDSSIYLCSVPRGTGLNYGYTFGSGTRLTVV.

This clonotype was seen more than once but under ten times. The J gene is TRBJ2-7, the V gene TRBV12-3 or TRBV12-4, with D possibly being TRBD1 or TRBD2 (6 bases each). Trimming removed 5 bases from V and 0 bases from J, with 17 bases in between. This CDR3 has 16 amino acids. CDR3 coding DNA: TGTGCCAGCAGTCCCAGGGGAGGCCTACTCTCCTACGAGCAGTACTTC. This encodes CASSPRGGLLSYEQYF.

The sample holds a few counts of this clonotype. The chain combines TRBV19 with TRBJ2-1; the match to TRBD2 covers 11 bases. After removal of 5 bases from V and 3 bases from J, the junction contained 3 bases not matched to a gene. The CDR3 contains 15 residues. Germline CDR1 and CDR2: LNHDA and SQIVND (reference sequence). The CDR3 region is CASSDSGRVYNEQFF. The CDR3 region has the DNA TGTGCCAGTAGTGATAGCGGGAGGGTCTACAATGAGCAGTTCTTC.

The chain couples TRBV20-1 to TRBJ2-5; the match to TRBD2 covers 9 bases. Germline CDR1 and CDR2: DFQATT and SNEGSKA (reference sequence). This CDR3 contains 15 residues. V shed 0 bases, J shed 11 bases, and the junction held 13 bases outside the gene matches. The CDR3 sequence: CSARDRSSGTEEQYF. In nucleotides, the CDR3 is TGCAGTGCTAGAGATCGCTCTAGCGGGACGGAGGAGCAGTACTTC.

About this clonotype: Since the CDR3 does not end with the conserved phenylalanine or tryptophan, this likely comes from a read error. The gene calls are TRBV6-5 and TRBJ2-7; TRBD2 aligns across 9 bases. V trimming: 6 bases; J trimming: 8 bases; junction bases outside the gene matches: 8. The CDR3 sequence is 13 residues long. Germline V gene data show CDR1 as MNHEY and CDR2 as SVGAGI. The CDR3 region has the DNA TGTGCCAGCAGCTTAGCGGGAGAGGGTAAGCAGTACTGC. Its protein product is CASSLAGEGKQYC.

The rearrangement links TRBV12-3 or TRBV12-4 to TRBJ2-7; a weak D match, TRBD2 (8 bases). With the DNA end fitting TRBJ2-5 better, the J assignment may be wrong. The CDR3 spans 14 residues. The CDR3, as DNA: TGTGCCAGCTGGGACAGCGGGAGCGGAGAGACCCAGTACTTC. Translation: CASWDSGSGETQYF.

This sequence joins TRBV5-1 and TRBJ1-5, with a weak D call TRBD1 (6 bases). Germline CDR1 reads SGHRS; CDR2 reads YFSETQ. The V gene lost 7 bases and the J gene lost 3 bases, with 17 bases spanning the gap. The CDR3 covers 15 residues. CDR3 sequence reads: CASRLDWTDNQPQHF. CDR3 bases: TGCGCCAGCCGTCTCGACTGGACAGACAATCAGCCCCAGCATTTT.

This chain connects TRBV7-2 to TRBJ2-5, with D perhaps TRBD2 (6 bases). The CDR3 totals 15 residues. Trimming took 1 base from V and 5 from J, leaving 14 bases between them. Per the germline V gene, CDR1 is SGHTA and CDR2 is FQGNSA. CDR3 sequence reads: CASSLVNFRGETQYF. In DNA form, the CDR3 reads TGTGCCAGCAGCTTAGTTAACTTCCGGGGGGAGACCCAGTACTTC.

This clonotype was detected a few times. The chain has TRBV27 and TRBJ2-4, with 7 bases matching TRBD2. CDR1 is MNHEY, CDR2 SMNVEV, per germline (reference sequence). Germline trimming cut 6 bases from V and 6 bases from J; bases unmatched to any gene: 11. CDR3 length: 15 amino acids. CDR3 in amino acids: CASSPWGRALNIQYF. CDR3 nucleotides: TGTGCCAGCAGCCCCTGGGGGAGGGCACTAAACATTCAGTACTTC.

The V and J genes are TRBV5-6 and TRBJ2-4; TRBD2 aligns across 10 bases. Gene TRBJ2-7 matches the end of the DNA better, so the J call may be wrong. Germline CDR1 SGHDT, CDR2 YYEEEE. The CDR3 covers 15 residues. The CDR3 nucleotides are TGTGCCAGCAGCTACCTTGTAGCGGGAGGCTACGAGCAGTACTTC. Translating gives CASSYLVAGGYEQYF.

This clonotype was seen a handful of times. This chain joins TRBV10-3 and TRBJ1-1; D is undetermined. Germline CDR1 ENHRY, CDR2 SYGVKD. The length of the CDR3 is 14 residues. Trimming removed 1 base from V and 1 base from J, with 7 bases in between. CDR3: CAISEFRENTEAFF. CDR3 bases: TGTGCCATCAGTGAGTTCAGAGAGAACACTGAAGCTTTCTTT.

The sample holds many counts of this clonotype. J is TRBJ2-7 and V is TRBV4-1; D not resolved. CDR1 is MGHRA, CDR2 YSYEKL, per germline. This CDR3 spans 12 amino acids. The ends were cut back, 1 base at V and 6 bases at J, with 7 bases in the middle. CDR3 coding DNA: TGCGCCAGCAGCCAAGGGGTTGGCGAGCAGTACTTC. This codes for CASSQGVGEQYF.

This rearrangement joins TRBV20-1 to TRBJ1-4, with D hard to call. Deletions cut 0 bases from V and 7 bases from J, with 15 bases between. Germline V gene sequence: CDR1 DFQATT, CDR2 SNEGSKA (reference sequence). This CDR3 comprises 15 residues. The CDR3 is CSARDSGRLGEKLFF. The DNA for the CDR3 is TGCAGTGCTAGAGATTCCGGCAGATTGGGTGAAAAACTGTTTTTT.

This clonotype was seen more than once but under ten times. V usage is TRBV6-1 and J usage is TRBJ2-3, with D possibly being TRBD2 (5 bases). Trimming took 5 bases from V and 0 from J, leaving 12 bases between them. This CDR3 is 15 amino acids long. Germline assignment: CDR1 MNHNS and CDR2 SASEGT. CDR3 DNA sequence: TGTGCCAGCAGTACCGACGGGGTCAGCACAGATACGCAGTATTTT. The encoded protein is CASSTDGVSTDTQYF.

V and J are TRBV25-1 and TRBJ2-3; D tentatively fits TRBD1 or TRBD2 (5 bases each). V was pared by 4 bases and J by 2 bases, with 13 bases between. The CDR3 consists of 15 residues. Germline V lookup: CDR1 MGHDK, CDR2 SYGVNS. CDR3 nucleotides: TGTGCCAGCAGTGTAAGGGGAGCCCACACAGATACGCAGTATTTT. Protein product: CASSVRGAHTDTQYF.

The chain couples TRBV20-1 to TRBJ2-7; D is perhaps TRBD2 (6 bases). The CDR3 has 14 amino acids. Germline V gene lookup returns CDR1 DFQATT and CDR2 SNEGSKA (reference sequence). Trimming cost V 0 bases and J 3 bases, with 12 bases left between them. As DNA, the CDR3 is TGCAGTGCTAGAGAGCCGGGAGCTAACTACGAGCAGTACTTC. Protein sequence: CSAREPGANYEQYF.

This clonotype showed up just a few times. The genes are TRBV27 and TRBJ1-5, with no clear D. The V end was cut by 10 bases, the J end by 4 bases, with 11 bases between. CDR1 is MNHEY and CDR2 is SMNVEV in the germline V gene (reference sequence). The CDR3 has 12 residues. For the CDR3, the DNA is TGTGCCACTGGCCGCTGGAATCAGCCCCAGCATTTT. Encoded protein: CATGRWNQPQHF.

Only a few counts were recorded for this clonotype. The chain links TRBV20-1 to TRBJ2-7; 10 nucleotides align to TRBD2. J was trimmed by 0 bases and V by 5 bases; bases with no gene match: 7. Germline V lookup: CDR1 DFQATT, CDR2 SNEGSKA (reference sequence). The CDR3 is 15 amino acids. The CDR3 loop is CSARFSGRRSYEQYF. CDR3 nucleotides: TGCAGTGCTCGTTTTAGCGGGAGGCGCTCCTACGAGCAGTACTTC.

The chain joins TRBV29-1 to TRBJ2-5, with a weak D call TRBD1 (7 bases). The V end lost 4 bases, the J end lost 1 base, and 16 bases lay between the germline ends. From germline, CDR1 is SQVTM and CDR2 ANQGSEA. CDR3 length: 15 amino acids. CDR3 nucleotide sequence: TGCAGCGTTGGCGGGACAGCAAACCCCCAAGAGACCCAGTACTTC. Its protein is CSVGGTANPQETQYF. The full variable domain, completed using reference TRBV29-1 and TRBJ2-5, is SAVISQKPSRDICQRGTSLTIQCQVDSQVTMMFWYRQQPGQSLTLIATANQGSEATYESGFVIDKFPISRPNLTFSTLTVSNMSPEDSSIYLCSVGGTANPQETQYFGPGTRLLVL.